A single TCR beta chain is shown here with its context. This sample is drawn from a study of T cell changes during pregnancy in multiple sclerosis. Data came from immunoSEQ multiplex PCR; TCRdb stores just in-frame clones and leaves some out. The repertoire holds tens of thousands of clones, with around 90% as singletons. Trimming removed 3 bases from V and 3 bases from J; junction bases left unmatched: 0. CDR3 length: 14 residues. Germline-derived CDR1 and CDR2 are LNHDA and SQIVND (reference sequence). The receptor was derived from a female donor with multiple sclerosis, enrolled in a pregnancy study. V usage is TRBV19 and J usage is TRBJ2-5, with 11 bases that match TRBD2. Source: peripheral blood, taken before pregnancy. CDR3 coding DNA: TGTGCCAGTAGTATGGGACTAGCGGAAGAGACCCAGTACTTC. Its translation: CASSMGLAEETQYF.